Listed here are 14 T cell receptor beta chains from one sample, sequenced in a study of blood T cell repertoires in COVID-19. Sequenced by immunoSEQ multiplex PCR; TCRdb stores in-frame clones only, minus some. The sample lists over 200,000 clones; about nine tenths were seen once. Sample: PBMCs or T cells enriched from blood (not recorded which). All receptors come from a man between 18 and 35 years old who had recovered from COVID-19.

V gene TRBV7-9 combines with J gene TRBJ2-1; TRBD1 might be the D (6 bases). V was shortened by 5 bases and J by 8 bases, with 13 bases between the two germline ends. The CDR3 length is 13 residues. Germline V gene sequence: CDR1 SEHNR, CDR2 FQNEAQ (reference sequence). The DNA of the CDR3 is TGTGCCAGCAGCCCCGGCAGGGGCTATGAGCAGTTCTTC. It specifies CASSPGRGYEQFF.

The V gene is TRBV6-5, the J gene TRBJ2-7; 7 positions match TRBD1. Germline trimming cut 6 bases from V and 2 bases from J; bases unmatched to any gene: 7. The CDR3 extends over 14 amino acids. Germline CDR1 reads MNHEY; CDR2 reads SVGAGI. The CDR3 nucleotides are TGTGCCAGCAGACCGACAGGGCGCACCTACGAGCAGTACTTC. The encoded protein is CASRPTGRTYEQYF.

The chain joins TRBV6-5 to TRBJ2-3; 7 bases map to TRBD2. Germline lookup yields CDR1 MNHEY and CDR2 SVGAGI. This CDR3 has 15 amino acids. V lost 6 bases to trimming and J lost 1 base; unmatched junction nucleotides: 7. This CDR3 is CASSHSSGRTDTQYF. The DNA of the CDR3 is TGTGCCAGCAGCCACTCTAGCGGCCGCACAGATACGCAGTATTTT.

The genes are TRBV5-5 and TRBJ1-1, with D perhaps TRBD1 (5 bases). The CDR3 is made up of 14 amino acids. V was shortened by 4 bases and J by 4 bases, with 14 bases between the two germline ends. CDR1 and CDR2 from the germline V gene are SGHKS and YYEKEE (reference sequence). The CDR3 DNA follows: TGTGCCAGCAGCCCCGGGGGGGGGAGCACTGAAGCTTTCTTT. Its translation: CASSPGGGSTEAFF.

This clone was detected once. The V gene is TRBV29-1, the J gene TRBJ1-1; the D gene is possibly TRBD1 (5 bases). The germline V gene encodes CDR1 SQVTM and CDR2 ANQGSEA. The length of the CDR3 is 14 residues. V lost 7 bases and J lost 1, with 16 bases in between. This CDR3 reads CSALEGRQNTEAFF. CDR3 nucleotides: TGCAGCGCCCTGGAGGGACGGCAGAACACTGAAGCTTTCTTT.

The chain combines TRBV30 with TRBJ1-4; possible D gene TRBD1, 5 bases. Deletions cut 8 bases from V and 8 bases from J, with 15 bases between. This CDR3 has 12 residues. Germline assignment: CDR1 GTSNPN and CDR2 SVGIG (reference sequence). CDR3: CAGRAIGEKLFF. CDR3 in DNA: TGTGCCGGCAGGGCGATAGGAGAAAAACTGTTTTTT.

The chain carries TRBV10-1 and TRBJ2-2, with D unclear. The CDR3 totals 14 residues. V was cut by 6 bases and J by 5 bases, with 13 bases left in between. Germline CDR1 is WNHNN and CDR2 is SYGVQD (reference sequence). CDR3 protein: CASSDEERTGELFF. CDR3 DNA sequence: TGCGCCAGCAGCGACGAGGAACGAACCGGGGAGCTGTTTTTT.

This clone showed up just once. This chain joins TRBV30 and TRBJ1-5; D remains unclear. V lost 3 bases, J lost 1 base, and 10 bases lay in between. Germline V gives CDR1 GTSNPN, CDR2 SVGIG (reference sequence). The CDR3 covers 14 residues. CDR3 loop: CAWSQVLSNQPQHF. The DNA of the CDR3 is TGTGCCTGGAGCCAGGTGCTCAGCAATCAGCCCCAGCATTTT. Combining the CDR3 with reference TRBV30 and TRBJ1-5 gives the whole variable domain SQTIHQWPATLVQPVGSPLSLECTVEGTSNPNLYWYRQAAGRGLQLLFYSVGIGQISSEVPQNLSASRPQDRQFILSSKKLLLSDSGFYLCAWSQVLSNQPQHFGDGTRLSIL.

The chain combines TRBV2 with TRBJ1-6; D not certain. Between the trimmed V and J ends, which lost 6 bases and 0 bases, there was a span of 9 bases. Germline V gene lookup returns CDR1 SNHLY and CDR2 FYNNEI. The CDR3 totals 15 residues. CDR3 DNA sequence: TGTGCCAGCAGGGGCCCAAGCTCCTATAATTCACCCCTCCACTTT. It specifies CASRGPSSYNSPLHF.

The chain links TRBV5-4 to TRBJ1-4, with D tentatively TRBD1 (6 bases). Deletions cut 2 bases from V and 5 bases from J, with 10 bases between. Germline loops: CDR1 SGHNT, CDR2 YYREEE (reference sequence). This CDR3 has 14 residues. The CDR3 here is CASSFQGRNEKLFF. The CDR3 nucleotides read TGTGCCAGCAGCTTTCAGGGGCGGAATGAAAAACTGTTTTTT.

The chain combines TRBV7-9 with TRBJ1-3, with unresolved D. CDR3 length equals 11 residues. CDR1 is SEHNR and CDR2 is FQNEAQ in the germline V gene (reference sequence). Trimming took off 10 bases at V and 4 bases at J, with 8 bases between the two ends. Here the CDR3 reads CATFRGNTIYF. DNA for the CDR3: TGTGCCACATTTCGGGGAAACACCATATATTTT. Combining the CDR3 with reference TRBV7-9 and TRBJ1-3 gives the whole variable domain DTGVSQNPRHKITKRGQNVTFRCDPISEHNRLYWYRQTLGQGPEFLTYFQNEAQLEKSRLLSDRFSAERPKGSFSTLEIQRTEQGDSAMYLCATFRGNTIYFGEGSWLTVV.

The chain is built from TRBV30 and TRBJ2-2; possibly TRBD2 for D (5 bases). Per germline, CDR1 GTSNPN and CDR2 SVGIG (reference sequence). Trimming removed 4 bases at V and 3 bases at J, with 12 bases between. The CDR3 sequence is 14 residues long. The CDR3 DNA sequence: TGTGCCTGGACCTTTGCGGGCGACACCGGGGAGCTGTTTTTT. Translation: CAWTFAGDTGELFF.

The chain uses TRBV12-3 or TRBV12-4 and TRBJ2-5, with a tentative D call TRBD1 (6 bases). Trimming removed 8 bases at V and 1 base at J, with 11 bases between. The CDR3 is 13 amino acids. The CDR3 DNA reads as TGTGCCAGCGCACAGGGCGGCCAAGAGACCCAGTACTTC. It yields the protein CASAQGGQETQYF.

This clone was found once. The chain is built from TRBV2 and TRBJ2-7, with D perhaps TRBD1 (8 bases). The V gene lost 3 bases and the J gene lost 2 bases, with 14 bases spanning the gap. Germline assignment: CDR1 SNHLY and CDR2 FYNNEI. The CDR3 loop spans 15 amino acids. The CDR3 protein is CASSEHRGGPYEQYF. CDR3 nucleotide sequence: TGTGCCAGCAGTGAGCACAGGGGGGGCCCCTACGAGCAGTACTTC.